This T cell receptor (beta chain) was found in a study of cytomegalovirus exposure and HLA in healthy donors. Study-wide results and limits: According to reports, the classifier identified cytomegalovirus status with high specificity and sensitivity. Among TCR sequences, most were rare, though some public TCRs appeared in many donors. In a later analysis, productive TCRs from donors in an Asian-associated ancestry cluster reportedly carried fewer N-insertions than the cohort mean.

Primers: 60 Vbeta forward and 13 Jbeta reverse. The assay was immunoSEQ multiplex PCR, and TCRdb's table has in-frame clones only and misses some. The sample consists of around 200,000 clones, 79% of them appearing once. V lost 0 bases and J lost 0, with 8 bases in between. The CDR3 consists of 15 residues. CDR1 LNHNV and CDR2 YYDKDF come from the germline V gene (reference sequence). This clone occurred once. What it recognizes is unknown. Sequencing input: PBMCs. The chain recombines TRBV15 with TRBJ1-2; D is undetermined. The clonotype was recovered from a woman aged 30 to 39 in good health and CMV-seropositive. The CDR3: CATSRDPYSNYGYTF. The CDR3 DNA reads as TGTGCCACCAGCAGAGATCCGTACTCTAACTATGGCTACACCTTC.